This T cell receptor beta chain is drawn from a study of blood T cells in healthy people across ages. All donors came from Russia, were Caucasian and healthy, and spanned ages roughly 6 to 95. Total RNA extraction produced at least 5.5 micrograms (per sample) for the study. This clonotype showed up many times. The antigen remains undetermined. The CDR3 covers 12 residues. Germline assignment: CDR1 SGHTA and CDR2 FQGNSA. Trimming took 2 bases from V and 4 from J, leaving 5 bases between them. Notes on the study in general: Long-lived and aged donors differed, with more naive CD4+ cells and higher diversity in the long-lived.

Together with a sample-barcoded 5' primer, a J-beta primer mix was included in a second PCR lasting roughly 6 to 12 cycles. TCRdb redid the calling of the 5' RACE reads with MiXCR, one entry per CDR3 protein. The table records about 800,000 distinct CDR3 sequences, approximately 25% of them present only once. These data were also filed under a second study, of T cells of mothers and their children. From that paper: For the second PCR, the M1S primer put in sample barcodes and 2-4 random nucleotides.

The rearrangement links TRBV7-2 to TRBJ2-5; D unresolved. Sequenced sample: blood. The source of this sequence is a boy aged 5-17 years in good health. CDR3 in amino acids: CASSLKGETQYF. As DNA, the CDR3 is TGTGCCAGCAGCTTAAAGGGAGAGACCCAGTACTTC.